Each of the 17 T cell receptor beta chains below was sequenced from the same sample in a study of Ad26.COV2.S vaccination and SARS-CoV-2 variants. Produced via immunoSEQ multiplex PCR; TCRdb's table is partial and in-frame only. The table has approximately 400,000 clones, around 90% seen once. The material was peripheral blood, obtained after recovery from COVID-19. The receptors were gathered from a human donor who had recovered from COVID-19.

The rearrangement joins TRBV19 to TRBJ1-5, with D possibly matching TRBD1 (5 bases). Looked up from germline, CDR1 is LNHDA and CDR2 is SQIVND (reference sequence). The CDR3 spans 15 residues. V lost 4 bases and J 5 bases, leaving 15 bases between the germline ends. CDR3 sequence (DNA): TGTGCCAGTAGTAGTGGTCGAGGGGAAGATCAGCCCCAGCATTTT. Protein: CASSSGRGEDQPQHF.

The V call is TRBV5-1, the J call TRBJ1-2, with a tentative D call TRBD1 (5 bases). Germline CDR1 reads SGHRS; CDR2 reads YFSETQ. The V end lost 0 bases, the J end lost 8 bases, and 14 bases lay between the germline ends. The CDR3 loop spans 14 amino acids. CDR3 region: CASSLGGRDVGYTF. As DNA, the CDR3 is TGCGCCAGCAGCTTGGGCGGCAGGGATGTGGGCTACACCTTC.

Note on this clone: The same CDR3 can be traced to other DNA sequences in this sample. This rearrangement joins TRBV6-5 to TRBJ1-2; 7 bases map to TRBD1. Trimming at V came to 0 bases and at J to 2 bases, leaving 3 bases not matched to a gene. The CDR3 spans 15 residues. Germline V gives CDR1 MNHEY, CDR2 SVGAGI. The CDR3 DNA reads TGTGCCAGCAGTTACTCGAGACAGGGAAACTATGGCTACACCTTC. Translated, it gives CASSYSRQGNYGYTF.

The gene calls are TRBV4-1 and TRBJ2-2; D gene unclear. Germline lookup yields CDR1 MGHRA and CDR2 YSYEKL. V was clipped by 0 bases and J by 4 bases, with 9 bases between them. CDR3 length: 15 residues. This chain's CDR3 is CASSQDPQSTGELFF. CDR3 coding DNA: TGCGCCAGCAGCCAAGATCCACAGTCCACCGGGGAGCTGTTTTTT.

The gene calls are TRBV4-1 and TRBJ2-3; unclear D gene. Germline loops: CDR1 MGHRA, CDR2 YSYEKL. This CDR3 comprises 15 residues. V lost 3 bases and J lost 2, with 12 bases in between. The CDR3 loop is CASSQEMPATDTQYF. The CDR3 coding sequence is TGCGCCAGCAGCCAGGAAATGCCCGCCACAGATACGCAGTATTTT.

This clone was seen more than once but under ten times. The V call is TRBV18, the J call TRBJ1-1; D remains unclear. Germline V gene data show CDR1 as KGHSH and CDR2 as LQKENI. This CDR3 spans 11 amino acids. Trimming shortened V by 6 bases and J by 6 bases, and 8 bases separated the two germline ends. The CDR3 DNA reads as TGTGCCAGCTCTGGTCGAGCTGAAGCTTTCTTT. Translation gives CASSGRAEAFF.

The chain employs TRBV27 and TRBJ2-1, with TRBD1 as a possible D gene (5 bases). CDR3 size: 15 residues. V lost 1 base, J lost 8 bases, and 15 bases lay in between. Per germline, CDR1 MNHEY and CDR2 SMNVEV (reference sequence). CDR3 amino acids: CASSLFGAAPHEQFF. The CDR3 DNA reads TGTGCCAGCAGTTTATTTGGGGCAGCCCCACATGAGCAGTTCTTC.

This clone was detected once. The J gene is TRBJ2-2, the V gene TRBV10-1, with D perhaps TRBD2 (5 bases). Germline V gene lookup returns CDR1 WNHNN and CDR2 SYGVQD (reference sequence). The CDR3 loop spans 15 amino acids. The V and J ends lost 4 bases and 4 bases respectively, with 13 bases between them. The CDR3 loop reads CASSGQRGATGELFF. The CDR3 nucleotides are TGCGCCAGCAGTGGACAACGGGGAGCCACCGGGGAGCTGTTTTTT.

This clone was recorded only once. The chain recombines TRBV6-5 with TRBJ1-4; 7 bases map to TRBD1. The V gene's germline CDR1 is MNHEY and CDR2 SVGAGI. Trimming at V came to 5 bases and at J to 5 bases, leaving 5 bases not matched to a gene. The CDR3 is made up of 14 amino acids. CDR3 nucleotide sequence: TGTGCCAGCAGTAGAGGGGGCTTGAATGAAAAACTGTTTTTT. Its protein is CASSRGGLNEKLFF.

The chain has TRBV24-1 and TRBJ1-1; the D gene is possibly TRBD1 (6 bases). Per the germline V gene, CDR1 is KGHDR and CDR2 is SFDVKD. The CDR3 runs to 13 residues. V lost 5 bases and J 4 bases, leaving 10 bases between the germline ends. The CDR3 DNA reads TGTGCCACCAGTGGCCGGACAGCCACTGAAGCTTTCTTT. Its translation is CATSGRTATEAFF.

The rearrangement joins TRBV2 to TRBJ2-3, with 9 bases aligning to TRBD1. Germline loops: CDR1 SNHLY, CDR2 FYNNEI. Germline trimming cut 6 bases from V and 1 base from J; bases unmatched to any gene: 2. This CDR3 contains 14 residues. CDR3 DNA sequence: TGTGCCAGCAGCCGGGACAGGGGCACAGATACGCAGTATTTT. This encodes CASSRDRGTDTQYF.

V usage is TRBV6-1 and J usage is TRBJ2-7; 14 bases fit TRBD2. This CDR3 is 17 amino acids long. Per germline, CDR1 MNHNS and CDR2 SASEGT. Trimming cost V 4 bases and J 5 bases; bases outside gene matches: 10. The CDR3 spells CASSARLAGGPVNEQYF. CDR3 DNA sequence: TGTGCCAGCAGTGCCCGACTAGCGGGGGGGCCGGTAAACGAGCAGTACTTC.

CDR3 region: CASSQGRKYGYTF. CDR3 DNA sequence: TGTGCCAGCAGCCAAGGGAGAAAGTATGGCTACACCTTC. The J gene is TRBJ1-2, the V gene TRBV14; D not certain. The germline gives CDR1 SGHDN, CDR2 FVKESK. The length of the CDR3 is 13 residues. V lost 1 base to trimming and J lost 5 bases, with 8 bases between them. Full variable domain (missing parts from reference TRBV14 and TRBJ1-2): EAGVTQFPSHSVIEKGQTVTLRCDPISGHDNLYWYRRVMGKEIKFLLHFVKESKQDESGMPNNRFLAERTGGTYSTLKVQPAELEDSGVYFCASSQGRKYGYTFGSGTRLTVV.

This clone was found once. V usage is TRBV5-1 and J usage is TRBJ1-1; the D is unclear. The germline CDR1 and CDR2 sequences are SGHRS and YFSETQ. The CDR3 length is 13 residues. V lost 1 base to trimming and J lost 0 bases, with 4 bases between them. CDR3 sequence reads: CASSLILNTEAFF. The CDR3 DNA sequence: TGCGCCAGCAGCTTGATCCTGAACACTGAAGCTTTCTTT.

The J gene is TRBJ2-7, the V gene TRBV2; 7 bases fit TRBD1. With V trimmed by 10 bases and J by 3 bases, 12 bases remained unmatched. The CDR3 is 14 amino acids. The germline CDR1 and CDR2 sequences are SNHLY and FYNNEI. CDR3 sequence reads: CAITRQGSGYEQYF. CDR3 nucleotides: TGTGCCATTACCCGACAGGGAAGTGGCTACGAGCAGTACTTC.

For the CDR3, the DNA is TGCGCCAGCAGCCTGAGGGCGTCCCGCTCCTACGAGCAGTACTTC. Its translation is CASSLRASRSYEQYF. V is TRBV5-1 and J is TRBJ2-7; D may be TRBD2 (5 bases). The V end was cut by 4 bases, the J end by 0 bases, with 14 bases between. CDR3 length: 15 residues. Germline V gives CDR1 SGHRS, CDR2 YFSETQ.

This chain connects TRBV6-5 to TRBJ1-2, with TRBD1 as a possible D gene (5 bases). The CDR3 runs to 15 residues. Trimming took off 5 bases at V and 0 bases at J, with 13 bases between the two ends. Germline assignment: CDR1 MNHEY and CDR2 SVGAGI. CDR3 DNA: TGTGCCAGCAGTCCCCGGGACGGATCTAACTATGGCTACACCTTC. Its protein is CASSPRDGSNYGYTF.